The present T cell receptor beta chain was sequenced within a study of identical twins. Findings and caveats of the study: Shared out-of-frame alpha sequences (those common to twins) showed excess low generation probability. The models gave estimates that fell short of the out-of-frame TCR alpha sharing seen in monozygotic twins.

CDR3 length equals 13 residues. Germline V gene lookup returns CDR1 SGHRS and CDR2 YFSETQ. From the 5' RACE reads, TCRdb called clonotypes with MiXCR, one entry per CDR3 protein. Of 200,000 to 300,000 distinct CDR3 sequences in the sample, about 7.5% were seen once. In the case of this clonotype: The antigen remains undetermined. Given a much more abundant clone one base away, this may be a read error.

These data are also associated with another study on yellow fever vaccine responses in identical twins.

This receptor was identified in a woman aged 18-29 years in good health. The V call is TRBV5-1, the J call TRBJ2-7; D gene uncertain. Sequencing was done on a sample of CD8+ T cells sorted from blood. CDR3 sequence (DNA): TGCGCCTGCAGCTTGAAAGGAGCATACGAGCAGTACTTC. This sequence encodes CACSLKGAYEQYF.